This record looks at one T cell receptor (beta chain) sequence and its context. Its cognate antigen is unknown. The record originates from a study of T cell responses to AZD1222 COVID-19 vaccine. Regarding the study as a whole: The repertoires were collected only after the peak T cell response. Donors in the cohort were predominantly white British and more often female, and clonal diversity was possibly underestimated. Among AZD1222 vaccinees, only six or seven were seropositive at baseline.

This table comes from immunoSEQ multiplex PCR, and its TCRdb copy is limited to in-frame clones, with some not included. The sample lists under 95,000 clones; more than 70% were seen once. Germline V gene lookup returns CDR1 LGHNA and CDR2 YNFKEQ. J was trimmed by 9 bases and V by 0 bases; bases with no gene match: 8. The CDR3 has 16 amino acids. The study pooled second doses at about 4 or about 12 weeks. The sequence came from an adult who received the AZD1222 COVID-19 vaccine. The chain links TRBV4-2 to TRBJ2-1, with 10 bases fitting TRBD2. Sequences were derived from peripheral blood, sampled 28 days after the second AZD1222 dose. The CDR3 DNA reads as TGTGCCAGCAGCCAAGACCTAGCGGGGGAAAGGGGTGAGCAGTTCTTC. The encoded protein is CASSQDLAGERGEQFF.